This T cell receptor beta chain was captured by sequencing in a study of OX40 agonist ivuxolimab in advanced cancers. Overall study context: Those treated in dose escalation had hepatocellular carcinoma, melanoma, renal cell cancer or head and neck cancer.

TCRdb's copy holds only in-frame clones and misses some; the assay was immunoSEQ multiplex PCR. The sample lists about 16,000 clones, about 83% occurring once. Study results and caveats: In a subset of nonresponders, normalized T-cell clonal expansion was also low. Clonal expansion from baseline to week 6 occurred in both CD4+ and CD8+ T cells.

Between the trimmed V and J ends, which lost 5 bases and 0 bases, there was a span of 8 bases. The CDR3 loop spans 14 amino acids. Germline V lookup: CDR1 LNHDA, CDR2 SQIVND (reference sequence). If patients had autoimmune disease history or systemic immunosuppression, they were excluded. This clone was seen only a few times. Antigen: not known. The chain joins TRBV19 to TRBJ2-1; the D is unclear. This material consisted of CD4+ or CD8+ T cells sorted from blood, taken in a trial of the OX40 agonist ivuxolimab. This receptor was obtained from an adult with an advanced solid tumor such as melanoma, head and neck, liver or kidney cancer. CDR3 sequence: CASSRRSSYNEQFF. The CDR3 bases are TGTGCCAGTAGTCGGCGGAGCTCCTACAATGAGCAGTTCTTC.